A selection of T cell receptor beta chains follows, all from one sample in a study of T cell repertoires in cytomegalovirus infection. TCRdb re-derived calls from the reads in MiXCR, one entry per CDR3 protein. Of 900,000 to 950,000 distinct CDR3 sequences detected, 31% appear once; the ten largest clones hold more than 13%. These TCRs are of unknown antigen specificity. Sequenced here: cultured CD8+ T cells from PBMCs, sampled from culture after CMV antigen stimulation. These TCRs come from a human donor in good health (CMV status not recorded). Some clones in this sample may be carry-over from other donors' samples. The conserved cysteine and the conserved F or W are not part of the CDR3 here.

CDR3: ASSIDPSGLYRSEQY
J: TRBJ2-7
V: TRBV19

CDR3: SVAGTGEQF
J: TRBJ2-1
V: TRBV29-1

CDR3: ASSIYADTGELF
J: TRBJ2-2
V: TRBV19

CDR3: ASSLAGFNEQF
J: TRBJ2-1
V: TRBV7-3

CDR3: ASSTPGAWVGAF
J: TRBJ1-1
V: TRBV19

CDR3: ASILRQGAQHGYT
J: TRBJ1-2
V: TRBV7-2

CDR3: ASSLFPAGADTQY
J: TRBJ2-3
V: TRBV28

CDR3: ASSASGTGPYEQY
J: TRBJ2-7
V: TRBV7-9

CDR3: ASSSNRDYPRETQY
J: TRBJ2-5
V: TRBV12-3/TRBV12-4

CDR3: ASSLGIGNTGELF
J: TRBJ2-2
V: TRBV5-6

CDR3: ASSYRAYQETQY
J: TRBJ2-5
V: TRBV6-6

CDR3: ASSLIADVNTEAF
J: TRBJ1-1
V: TRBV5-6

CDR3: ASHPQGLGRTEAF
J: TRBJ1-1
V: TRBV25-1

CDR3: ASSRAGTEAF
J: TRBJ1-1
V: TRBV7-9

CDR3: ASSQAQGAYTGELF
J: TRBJ2-2
V: TRBV4-1

CDR3: ASSWAAGVQTQY
J: TRBJ2-5
V: TRBV12-3/TRBV12-4

CDR3: ASSVGGLMYQETQY
J: TRBJ2-5
V: TRBV9

CDR3: SADSGGASYEQY
J: TRBJ2-7
V: TRBV20-1

CDR3: ASTTHGTSGETQY
J: TRBJ2-5
V: TRBV6-1

CDR3: ASTPKPLPAFSSSTDTQY
J: TRBJ2-3
V: TRBV7-6

CDR3: ASSLFGGGVNEQF
J: TRBJ2-1
V: TRBV27

CDR3: ASSLEGLGNSPLH
J: TRBJ1-6
V: TRBV7-6

CDR3: SVEDWDRGLFIQY
J: TRBJ2-4
V: TRBV29-1

CDR3: ASSLALRRHANTEAF
J: TRBJ1-1
V: TRBV7-6

CDR3: ASSTGSAAGNTIY
J: TRBJ1-3
V: TRBV19